The clone carrying this T cell receptor (beta chain) appeared a few times. As yet, its antigen is unknown. This sample stems from a study of identical twins. Study results and caveats: Cross-sectional statistical analysis, not tracking of the same donors, underpinned the conclusions. Zero-insertion analyses were open to partial confounding by invariant MAIT and iNKT cells.

V was clipped by 5 bases and J by 7 bases, with 17 bases between them. The CDR3 is 14 residues long. From germline, CDR1 is SGHTA and CDR2 FQGNSA. Template switching added a universal primer site; cDNA carried unique molecular identifiers. TCRdb re-called the 5' RACE reads through MiXCR, storing one row per CDR3 protein. Here the sample spans 520,000 or so distinct CDR3 sequences, 20% to 25% being singletons. Separately, the same data were catalogued under a study of T cells expressing NK-cell markers.

Sample: CD4+ T cells sorted from blood. The chain employs TRBV7-2 and TRBJ2-5, with D perhaps given as TRBD1 or TRBD2 (5 bases each). The clonotype originates from a woman aged 18-29 years in good health. As DNA, the CDR3 is TGTGCCAGCAGCCGGGACCGCCATCCCGGGACCCAGTACTTC. This sequence encodes CASSRDRHPGTQYF.